The 3 T cell receptor beta chains given below trace back to one sample, sequenced in a study of neoadjuvant anti-PD-1 for oral cavity cancer. Sequenced by immunoSEQ multiplex PCR; TCRdb stores in-frame clones only, minus some. The table shows fewer than 15,000 clones, with 65% to 70% occurring only once. The source material was PBMCs, sampled before nivolumab (anti-PD-1) treatment. These receptors were taken from a person between 40 and 79 years old with oral cavity squamous cell carcinoma.

This chain uses TRBV6-5 with TRBJ2-1, with 10 bases matching TRBD2. This CDR3 comprises 15 residues. The germline CDR1 and CDR2 sequences are MNHEY and SVGAGI. V trimming: 2 bases; J trimming: 5 bases; junction bases outside the gene matches: 3. CDR3 DNA: TGTGCCAGCAGTTACGGGACTAGCGTACACAATGAGCAGTTCTTC. This encodes CASSYGTSVHNEQFF.

This clone has a handful of counts. This rearrangement joins TRBV5-6 to TRBJ1-2; TRBD1 agrees at 7 bases. The germline V gene has CDR1 SGHDT and CDR2 YYEEEE. Trimming cost V 5 bases and J 2 bases; bases outside gene matches: 9. The CDR3 runs to 15 residues. DNA for the CDR3: TGTGCCAGCAGGGAGGGGACAGCCCGAAACTATGGCTACACCTTC. It encodes CASREGTARNYGYTF.

This clone appeared a few times. The gene calls are TRBV12-5 and TRBJ1-6; 9 bases match TRBD1. Germline lookup yields CDR1 LGHNT and CDR2 FRNRAP. This CDR3 has 14 residues. Trimming removed 6 bases from V and 7 bases from J; junction bases left unmatched: 4. The CDR3 nucleotides are TGTGCTAGTGGGTTTGGGACAGGGAATTCACCCCTCCACTTT. Its translation: CASGFGTGNSPLHF. Full variable domain (remainder filled in from reference TRBV12-5 and TRBJ1-6): DARVTQTPRHKVTEMGQEVTMRCQPILGHNTVFWYRQTMMQGLELLAYFRNRAPLDDSGMPKDRFSAEMPDATLATLKIQPSEPRDSAVYFCASGFGTGNSPLHFGNGTRLTVT.